This TCR beta chain was sequenced during a study of CD8 T cells in ankylosing spondylitis. Overall study results and limits: Seemingly distinctive of ankylosing spondylitis blood was a TCR beta motif formed by eight highly homologous variants. Significantly higher representation of disease-linked clones was reported for matched ankylosing spondylitis synovial fluid.

The germline CDR1 and CDR2 sequences are MNHEY and SVGAGI. Trimming pared 7 bases from V and 2 bases from J, leaving 18 bases between. This CDR3 comprises 16 residues. This clonotype was detected a few times. Its matching antigen is unknown. Making use of molecular barcodes, quantitative 5'-RACE generated TCR beta libraries. TCRdb used MiXCR to reprocess the 5' RACE reads, holding one entry per CDR3 protein. The table includes roughly 240,000 distinct CDR3 sequences, 8% to 9% detected once. This rearrangement joins TRBV6-5 to TRBJ1-5; D is unclear. The sequence was collected from a female donor with ankylosing spondylitis or in good health (not recorded which). What was sequenced was blood, either unsorted or a sorted T cell fraction (not recorded which). CDR3 DNA: TGTGCCAGCACTCCTGGACTCCCTGCTGGCAATCAGCCCCAGCATTTT. It encodes CASTPGLPAGNQPQHF.